This is a list of T cell receptor beta chains from one sample in a study of cytomegalovirus exposure and HLA in healthy donors. Sequencing used immunoSEQ multiplex PCR; TCRdb keeps in-frame clones, though not all of them. The sample yields about 160,000 clones, about 80% seen once. The source material was PBMCs. Receptors were obtained from a man aged 25 to 40 in good health and CMV-seropositive. CDR3s leave out the opening cysteine and the closing phenylalanine or tryptophan. D genes are given only for firm matches.

CDR3 protein,D gene,J gene,V gene
SVAPWGQGASEAF,TRBD1,TRBJ1-1,TRBV29-1
ASSRRAAGGSNTEAF,TRBD1,TRBJ1-1,TRBV18
ASSLTGQGHEQY,TRBD1,TRBJ2-7,TRBV7-3
ASSLGGAREAF,-,TRBJ1-1,TRBV27
ASGTTGGPQH,TRBD1,TRBJ1-5,TRBV11-2
ASSLTGTEQY,TRBD1,TRBJ2-7,TRBV11-2
AWSVSVIYGYT,-,TRBJ1-2,TRBV30
ASRQGSTQY,-,TRBJ2-5,TRBV2
ASSSNRDSHEAF,TRBD1,TRBJ1-1,TRBV5-1
ASSDRSGYT,-,TRBJ1-2,TRBV10-2
ASSETNRGPGNTIY,TRBD1,TRBJ1-3,TRBV5-4
ASSPRSGSGYT,-,TRBJ1-2,TRBV18
ARPGQGGETQY,TRBD1,TRBJ2-5,TRBV2
ASSLEVGAFEAF,-,TRBJ1-1,TRBV5-1
ATSREFHTGELF,-,TRBJ2-2,TRBV15
ASSLTQGFTEAF,-,TRBJ1-1,TRBV27
ASSPYFGGDQETQY,-,TRBJ2-5,TRBV18
ASSEDYEQY,-,TRBJ2-7,TRBV2
ASSWTSGGTDTQY,TRBD2,TRBJ2-3,TRBV5-6
ASSFAGGNNEQF,TRBD2,TRBJ2-1,TRBV27
ASSQDLKRGVNTGELF,TRBD2,TRBJ2-2,TRBV4-3
ASSPSPGITEQY,-,TRBJ2-7,TRBV7-9
SVALSVHPYNEQF,-,TRBJ2-1,TRBV29-1
ASSKGQGTDTQY,TRBD1,TRBJ2-3,TRBV7-7
ASSRTGGTWNEQF,TRBD1,TRBJ2-1,TRBV6-5
ASSYLTSLAGTTDTQY,TRBD2,TRBJ2-3,TRBV5-6
ARGQVYSPLH,TRBD1,TRBJ1-6,TRBV12-5
ASSLVAETYEQY,-,TRBJ2-7,TRBV5-1
ASSYGGTEAF,-,TRBJ1-1,TRBV6-5
AWSVRWGRGYLSPLH,-,TRBJ1-6,TRBV30
ASSLSGAKNIQY,TRBD2,TRBJ2-4,TRBV7-2
ASRPTGLRDTQY,-,TRBJ2-3,TRBV5-6
ASSSWTGSTDTQY,TRBD1,TRBJ2-3,TRBV11-1
ASSLTEGFTGELF,-,TRBJ2-2,TRBV7-3
ASSEPGTGVGDGYT,TRBD1,TRBJ1-2,TRBV9
ASSASRTGSEQF,TRBD1,TRBJ2-1,TRBV9
AWSETSGTAKGYGYT,TRBD1,TRBJ1-2,TRBV30
ASSFWRAGETQY,-,TRBJ2-5,TRBV7-2
ASRDGLNYGYT,-,TRBJ1-2,TRBV19
ASSDNGPYNEQF,-,TRBJ2-1,TRBV2
ASRQSGVRKTQY,TRBD2,TRBJ2-5,TRBV7-2
ASSPTLSVQSGYGYT,-,TRBJ1-2,TRBV5-4
ASSQWTGYEQY,-,TRBJ2-7,TRBV7-7
SVETEVLEQY,-,TRBJ2-7,TRBV29-1
ASSLVAAMGYEQY,-,TRBJ2-7,TRBV27
AWSGQRGGRETQY,TRBD2,TRBJ2-5,TRBV30
ASSLPGVNTEAF,-,TRBJ1-1,TRBV5-1
ASSLFPSGVSSTDTQY,TRBD2,TRBJ2-3,TRBV5-4
ASSTDLPGGRNEQF,TRBD2,TRBJ2-1,TRBV5-1
ASTSIATNEKLF,-,TRBJ1-4,TRBV28
ASSRRRTGRTDTQY,TRBD1,TRBJ2-3,TRBV4-3